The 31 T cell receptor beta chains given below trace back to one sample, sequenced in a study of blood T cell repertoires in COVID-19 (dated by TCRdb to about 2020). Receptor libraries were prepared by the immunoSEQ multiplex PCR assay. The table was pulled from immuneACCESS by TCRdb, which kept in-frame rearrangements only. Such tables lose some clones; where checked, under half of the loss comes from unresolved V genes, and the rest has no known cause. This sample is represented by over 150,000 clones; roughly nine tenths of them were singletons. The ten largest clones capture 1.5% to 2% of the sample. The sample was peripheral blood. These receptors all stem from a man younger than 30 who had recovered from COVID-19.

The CDR3 spells CASSFDRDYGYTF. The DNA for the CDR3 is TGTGCCAGCAGTTTCGACAGGGACTATGGCTACACCTTC. The genes are TRBV12-3 or TRBV12-4 and TRBJ1-2, with 7 bases identical to TRBD1. After removal of 3 bases from V and 3 bases from J, the junction contained 1 base not matched to a gene. This CDR3 has 13 amino acids.

Written as DNA, the CDR3 is TGTGCCACCAGCAGTTTTTGGGGGGGCCCCGACGAGCAGTACTTC. This gives the protein CATSSFWGGPDEQYF. The chain is built from TRBV15 and TRBJ2-7, with D perhaps matching TRBD2 (7 bases). Trimming left V 3 bases short and J 5 bases short, with 17 bases between. The CDR3 sequence is 15 residues long. Germline CDR1 reads LNHNV; CDR2 reads YYDKDF (reference sequence).

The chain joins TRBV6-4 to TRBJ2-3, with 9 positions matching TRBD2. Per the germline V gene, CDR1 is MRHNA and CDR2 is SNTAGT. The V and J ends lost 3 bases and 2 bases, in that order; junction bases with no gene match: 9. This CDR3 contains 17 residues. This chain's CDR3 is CASSEVAGVITTDTQYF. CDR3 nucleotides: TGTGCCAGCAGTGAGGTAGCGGGAGTAATCACCACAGATACGCAGTATTTT.

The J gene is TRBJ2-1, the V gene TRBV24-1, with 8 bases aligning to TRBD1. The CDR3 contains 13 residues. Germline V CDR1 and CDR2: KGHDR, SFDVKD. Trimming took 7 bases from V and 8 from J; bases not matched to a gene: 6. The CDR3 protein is CATRNQGADEQFF. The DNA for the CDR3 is TGTGCCACCAGAAACCAGGGGGCCGATGAGCAGTTCTTC.

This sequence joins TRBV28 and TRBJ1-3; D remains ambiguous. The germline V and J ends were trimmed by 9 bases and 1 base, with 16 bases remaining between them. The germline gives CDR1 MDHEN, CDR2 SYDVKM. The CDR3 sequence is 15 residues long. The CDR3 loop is CASVVQELSGNTIYF. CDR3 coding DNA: TGTGCCAGTGTAGTGCAGGAACTTTCTGGAAACACCATATATTTT.

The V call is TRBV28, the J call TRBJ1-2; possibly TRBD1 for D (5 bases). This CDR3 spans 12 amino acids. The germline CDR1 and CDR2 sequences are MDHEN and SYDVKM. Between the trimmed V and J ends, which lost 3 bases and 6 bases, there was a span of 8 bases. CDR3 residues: CASSFPGHGYTF. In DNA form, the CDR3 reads TGTGCCAGCAGTTTTCCAGGGCATGGCTACACCTTC.

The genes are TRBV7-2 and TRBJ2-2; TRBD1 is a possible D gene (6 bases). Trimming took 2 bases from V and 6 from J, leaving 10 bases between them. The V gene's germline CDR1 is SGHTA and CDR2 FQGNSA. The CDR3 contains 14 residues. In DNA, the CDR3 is TGTGCCAGCAGCTTAAACAGGGCCCCCGGGGAGCTGTTTTTT. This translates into CASSLNRAPGELFF.

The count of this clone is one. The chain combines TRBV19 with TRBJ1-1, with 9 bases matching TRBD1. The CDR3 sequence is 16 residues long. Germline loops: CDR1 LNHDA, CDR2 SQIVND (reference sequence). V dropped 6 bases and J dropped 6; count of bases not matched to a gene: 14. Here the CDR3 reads CASSLTGTGSRAEAFF. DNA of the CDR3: TGTGCCAGTAGCCTAACCGGGACAGGGAGTCGGGCTGAAGCTTTCTTT.

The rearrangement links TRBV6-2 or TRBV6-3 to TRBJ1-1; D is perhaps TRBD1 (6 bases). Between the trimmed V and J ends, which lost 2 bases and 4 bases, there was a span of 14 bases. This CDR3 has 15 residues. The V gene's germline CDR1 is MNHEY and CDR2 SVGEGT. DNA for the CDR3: TGTGCCAGCAGTTACGAAGCAGCAGGGGTCACTGAAGCTTTCTTT. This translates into CASSYEAAGVTEAFF.

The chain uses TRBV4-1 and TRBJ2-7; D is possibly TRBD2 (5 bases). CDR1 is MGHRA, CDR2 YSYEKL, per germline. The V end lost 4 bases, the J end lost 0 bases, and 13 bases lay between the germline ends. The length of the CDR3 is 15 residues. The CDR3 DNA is TGCGCCAGCAGCCTTCGGGAAGGGAGCTCCTACGAGCAGTACTTC. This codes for CASSLREGSSYEQYF.

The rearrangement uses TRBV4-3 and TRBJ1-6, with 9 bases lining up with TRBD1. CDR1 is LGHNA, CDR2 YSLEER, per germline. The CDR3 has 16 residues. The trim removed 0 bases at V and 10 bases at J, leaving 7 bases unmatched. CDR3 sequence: CASSQDGGQGKSPLHF. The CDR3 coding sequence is TGCGCCAGCAGCCAAGATGGGGGACAGGGAAAATCACCCCTCCACTTT.

CDR3 nucleotide sequence: TGTGCCAGCAGCCGCCGACAGTACAATGAGCAGTTCTTC. Its protein is CASSRRQYNEQFF. The chain is built from TRBV3-1 (or the pseudogene TRBV3-2) and TRBJ2-1, with D possibly being TRBD1 (5 bases). V lost 4 bases to trimming and J lost 4 bases, with 8 bases between them. The germline V gene encodes CDR1 LGHDT and CDR2 YNNKEL (reference sequence). The CDR3 runs 13 residues.

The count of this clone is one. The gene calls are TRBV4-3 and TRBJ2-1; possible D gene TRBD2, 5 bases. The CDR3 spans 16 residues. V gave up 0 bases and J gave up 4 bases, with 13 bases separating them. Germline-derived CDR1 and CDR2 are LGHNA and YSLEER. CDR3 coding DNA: TGCGCCAGCAGCCAAGATAGGAGCGGCCCATACAATGAGCAGTTCTTC. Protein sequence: CASSQDRSGPYNEQFF.

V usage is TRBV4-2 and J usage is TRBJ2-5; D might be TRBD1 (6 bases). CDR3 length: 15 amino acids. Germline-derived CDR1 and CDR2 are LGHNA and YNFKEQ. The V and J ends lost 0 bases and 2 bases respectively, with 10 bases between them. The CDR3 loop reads CASSQEGQGQETQYF. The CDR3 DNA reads TGTGCCAGCAGCCAAGAGGGTCAGGGGCAAGAGACCCAGTACTTC.

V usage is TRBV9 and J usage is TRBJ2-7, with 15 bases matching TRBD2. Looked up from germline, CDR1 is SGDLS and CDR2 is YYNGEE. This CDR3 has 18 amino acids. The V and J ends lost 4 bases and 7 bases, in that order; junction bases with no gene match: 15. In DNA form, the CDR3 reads TGTGCCAGCAGCCCAAAGGGGGGGGGACTAGCGGGAGGTAGGGAGCAGTACTTC. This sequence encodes CASSPKGGGLAGGREQYF.

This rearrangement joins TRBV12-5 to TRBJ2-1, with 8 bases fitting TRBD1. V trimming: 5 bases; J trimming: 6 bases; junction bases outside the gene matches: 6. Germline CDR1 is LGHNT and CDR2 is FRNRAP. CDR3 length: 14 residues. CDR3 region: CASGLGQGLNEQFF. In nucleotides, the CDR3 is TGTGCTAGTGGTCTAGGACAGGGTCTCAATGAGCAGTTCTTC.

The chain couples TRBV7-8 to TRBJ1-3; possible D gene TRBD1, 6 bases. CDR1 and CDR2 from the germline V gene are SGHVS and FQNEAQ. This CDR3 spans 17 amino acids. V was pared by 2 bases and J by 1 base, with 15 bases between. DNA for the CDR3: TGTGCCAGCAGCTTAAGGGACATTCTGGAATCTGGAAACACCATATATTTT. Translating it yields CASSLRDILESGNTIYF.

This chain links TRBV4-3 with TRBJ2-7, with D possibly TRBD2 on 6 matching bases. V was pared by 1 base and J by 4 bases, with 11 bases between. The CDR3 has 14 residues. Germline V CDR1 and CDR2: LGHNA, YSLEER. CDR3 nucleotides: TGCGCCAGCAGCCAAGTGCGGGATAATTACGAGCAGTACTTC. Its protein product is CASSQVRDNYEQYF.

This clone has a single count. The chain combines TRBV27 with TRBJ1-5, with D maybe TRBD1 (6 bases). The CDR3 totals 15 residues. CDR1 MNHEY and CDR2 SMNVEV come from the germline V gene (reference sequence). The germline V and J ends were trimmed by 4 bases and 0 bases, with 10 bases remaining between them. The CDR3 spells CASSSTGHSNQPQHF. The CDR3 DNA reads TGTGCCAGCAGTTCCACAGGGCATAGCAATCAGCCCCAGCATTTT.

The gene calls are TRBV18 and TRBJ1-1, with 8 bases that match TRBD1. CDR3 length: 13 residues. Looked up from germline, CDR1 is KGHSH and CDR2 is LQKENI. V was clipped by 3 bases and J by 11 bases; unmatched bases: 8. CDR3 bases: TGTGCCAGCTCACCTACACAGGGGGGTGAGGCTTTCTTT. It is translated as CASSPTQGGEAFF. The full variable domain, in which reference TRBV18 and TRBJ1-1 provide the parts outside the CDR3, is NAGVMQNPRHLVRRRGQEARLRCSPMKGHSHVYWYRQLPEEGLKFMVYLQKENIIDESGMPKERFSAEFPKEGPSILRIQQVVRGDSAAYFCASSPTQGGEAFFGQGTRLTVV.

In nucleotides, the CDR3 is TGTGCCACCAGTGACTCTGATGGAGGTTCGAGCACAGATACGCAGTATTTT. This translates into CATSDSDGGSSTDTQYF. V and J are TRBV24-1 and TRBJ2-3; D might be TRBD2 (5 bases). Trimming cost V 4 bases and J 0 bases, with 16 bases left between them. Per the germline V gene, CDR1 is KGHDR and CDR2 is SFDVKD. This CDR3 has 17 amino acids.

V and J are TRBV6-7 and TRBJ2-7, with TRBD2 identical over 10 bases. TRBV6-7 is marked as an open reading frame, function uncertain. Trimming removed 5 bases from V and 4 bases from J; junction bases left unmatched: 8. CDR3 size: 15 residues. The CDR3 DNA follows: TGTGCCAGCAGTCCTCCGGGACTAGCGTCATACGAGCAGTACTTC. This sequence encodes CASSPPGLASYEQYF.

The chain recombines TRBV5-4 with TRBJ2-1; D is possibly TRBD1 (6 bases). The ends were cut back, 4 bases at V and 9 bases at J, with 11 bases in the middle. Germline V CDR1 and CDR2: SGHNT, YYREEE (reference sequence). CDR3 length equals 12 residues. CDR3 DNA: TGTGCCAGCAGCGCGCAGGGGATTGAGCAGTTCTTC. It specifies CASSAQGIEQFF.

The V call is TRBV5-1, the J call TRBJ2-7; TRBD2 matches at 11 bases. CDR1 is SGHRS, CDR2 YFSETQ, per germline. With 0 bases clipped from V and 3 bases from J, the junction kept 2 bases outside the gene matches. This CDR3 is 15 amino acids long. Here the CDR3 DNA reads TGCGCCAGCAGCTTGGCCCTAGCGGGAGGCTACGAGCAGTACTTC. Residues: CASSLALAGGYEQYF.

CDR3 region: CASSSPTSVPWYF. For the CDR3, the DNA is TGTGCCAGCAGTTCCCCTACTAGCGTCCCCTGGTACTTC. V gene TRBV28 combines with J gene TRBJ2-7, with TRBD2 matching 7 bases. The germline gives CDR1 MDHEN, CDR2 SYDVKM. V shed 4 bases and J 12 bases; nucleotides not matched to a gene: 12. The CDR3 spans 13 residues.

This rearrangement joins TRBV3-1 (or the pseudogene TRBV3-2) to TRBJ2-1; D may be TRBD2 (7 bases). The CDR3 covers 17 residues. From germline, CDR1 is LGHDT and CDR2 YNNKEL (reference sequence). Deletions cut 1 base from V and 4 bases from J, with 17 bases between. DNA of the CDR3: TGTGCCAGCAGCCAAGTGTCATCGGGGGGCTTTTACAATGAGCAGTTCTTC. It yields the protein CASSQVSSGGFYNEQFF.

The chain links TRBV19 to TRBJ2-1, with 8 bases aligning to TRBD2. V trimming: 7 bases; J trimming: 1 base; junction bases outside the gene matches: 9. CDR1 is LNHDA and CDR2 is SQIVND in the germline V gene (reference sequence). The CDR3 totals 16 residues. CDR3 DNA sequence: TGTGCCAGTACAAAAAGCGGGAGCCATTCCTACAATGAGCAGTTCTTC. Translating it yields CASTKSGSHSYNEQFF.

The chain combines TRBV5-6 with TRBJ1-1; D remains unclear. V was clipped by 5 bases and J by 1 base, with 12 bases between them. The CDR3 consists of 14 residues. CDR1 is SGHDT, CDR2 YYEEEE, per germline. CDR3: CASSYYTKNTEAFF. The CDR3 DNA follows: TGTGCCAGCAGTTACTACACCAAGAACACTGAAGCTTTCTTT.

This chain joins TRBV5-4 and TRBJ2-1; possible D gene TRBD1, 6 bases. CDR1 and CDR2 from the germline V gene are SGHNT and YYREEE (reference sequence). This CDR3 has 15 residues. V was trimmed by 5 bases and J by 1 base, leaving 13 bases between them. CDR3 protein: CASSSTGLSYNEQFF. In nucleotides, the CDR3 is TGTGCCAGCAGTTCGACAGGTTTATCCTACAATGAGCAGTTCTTC.

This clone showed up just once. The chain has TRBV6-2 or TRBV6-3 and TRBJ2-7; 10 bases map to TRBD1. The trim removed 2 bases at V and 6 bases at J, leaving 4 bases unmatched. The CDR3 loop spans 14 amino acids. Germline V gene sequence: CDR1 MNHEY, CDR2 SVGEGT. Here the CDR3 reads CASSYAGQGGEQYF. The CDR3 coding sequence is TGTGCCAGCAGTTACGCAGGACAGGGGGGCGAGCAGTACTTC.

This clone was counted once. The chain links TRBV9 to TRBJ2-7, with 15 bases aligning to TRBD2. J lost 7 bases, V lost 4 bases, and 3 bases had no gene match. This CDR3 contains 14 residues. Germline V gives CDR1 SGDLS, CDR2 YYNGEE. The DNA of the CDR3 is TGTGCCAGCAGCCCCGGGACTAGCGGGAGGGAGCAGTACTTC. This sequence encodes CASSPGTSGREQYF.